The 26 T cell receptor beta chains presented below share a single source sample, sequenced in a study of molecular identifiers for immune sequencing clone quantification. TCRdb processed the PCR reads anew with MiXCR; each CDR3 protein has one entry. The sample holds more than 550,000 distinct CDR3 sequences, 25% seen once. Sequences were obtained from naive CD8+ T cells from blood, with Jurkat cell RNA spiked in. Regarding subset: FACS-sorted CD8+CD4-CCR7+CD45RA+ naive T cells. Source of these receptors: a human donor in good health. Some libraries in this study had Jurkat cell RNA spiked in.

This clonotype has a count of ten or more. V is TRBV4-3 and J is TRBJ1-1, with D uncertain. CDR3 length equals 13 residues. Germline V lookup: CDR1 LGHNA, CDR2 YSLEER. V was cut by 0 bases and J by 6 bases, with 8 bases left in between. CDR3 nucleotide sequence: TGCGCCAGCAGCCAAGATCGGGCTTCTGAAGCTTTCTTT. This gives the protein CASSQDRASEAFF.

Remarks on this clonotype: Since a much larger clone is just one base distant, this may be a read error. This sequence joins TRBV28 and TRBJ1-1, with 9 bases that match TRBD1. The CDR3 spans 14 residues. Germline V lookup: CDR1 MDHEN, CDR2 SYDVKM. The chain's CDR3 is CAGSQQGAVTEAFF. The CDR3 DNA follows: TGTGCCGGCAGTCAACAGGGGGCGGTCACTGAAGCTTTCTTT. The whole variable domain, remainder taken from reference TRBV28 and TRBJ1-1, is DVKVTQSSRYLVKRTGEKVFLECVQDMDHENMFWYRQDPGLGLRLIYFSYDVKMKEKGDIPEGYSVSREKKERFSLILESASTNQTSMYLCAGSQQGAVTEAFFGQGTRLTVV.

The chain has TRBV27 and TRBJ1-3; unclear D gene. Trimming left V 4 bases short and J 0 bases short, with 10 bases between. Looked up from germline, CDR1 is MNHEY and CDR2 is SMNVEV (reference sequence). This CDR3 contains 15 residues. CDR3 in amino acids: CASSSDGSSGNTIYF. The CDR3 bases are TGTGCCAGCAGTTCGGACGGAAGCTCTGGAAACACCATATATTTT.

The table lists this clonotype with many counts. CDR3 sequence (DNA): TGTGCCAGCAGGCCCCCGGGACAGGGGACCTACGAGCAGTACTTC. Translated: CASRPPGQGTYEQYF. The chain employs TRBV6-5 and TRBJ2-7, with 10 bases identical to TRBD1. Germline CDR1 reads MNHEY; CDR2 reads SVGAGI. The CDR3 is made up of 15 amino acids. The ends lost 6 bases at V and 2 bases at J; junction bases unmatched: 7.

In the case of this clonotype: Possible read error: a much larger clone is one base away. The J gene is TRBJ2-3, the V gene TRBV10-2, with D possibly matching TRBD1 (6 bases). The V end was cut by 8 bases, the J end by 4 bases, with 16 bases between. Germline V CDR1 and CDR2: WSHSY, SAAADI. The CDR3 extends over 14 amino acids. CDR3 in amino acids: CASWSRGTPDTQYF. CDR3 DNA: TGCGCCAGCTGGTCCAGGGGAACCCCAGATACGCAGTATTTT.

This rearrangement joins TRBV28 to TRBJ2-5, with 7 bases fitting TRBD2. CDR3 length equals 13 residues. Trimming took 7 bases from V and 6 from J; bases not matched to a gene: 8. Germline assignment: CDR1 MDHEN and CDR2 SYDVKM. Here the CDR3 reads CASIGGSSKTQYF. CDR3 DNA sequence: TGTGCCAGCATCGGCGGGAGTTCGAAGACCCAGTACTTC.

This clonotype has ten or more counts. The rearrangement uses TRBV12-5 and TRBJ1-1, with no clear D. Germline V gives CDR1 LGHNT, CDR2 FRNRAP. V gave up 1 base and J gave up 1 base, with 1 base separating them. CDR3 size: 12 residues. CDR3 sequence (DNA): TGTGCTAGTGGTTTGGGGAACACTGAAGCTTTCTTT. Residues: CASGLGNTEAFF.

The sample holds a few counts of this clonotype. The CDR3 coding sequence is TGTGCCTGGACTAGCGGTTACGAGCAGTACTTC. This gives the protein CAWTSGYEQYF. The rearrangement uses TRBV30 and TRBJ2-7, with TRBD2 matching over 7 bases. V gave up 4 bases and J gave up 4 bases; unmatched junction bases: 1. In germline, CDR1 is GTSNPN, CDR2 SVGIG (reference sequence). CDR3 size: 11 residues.

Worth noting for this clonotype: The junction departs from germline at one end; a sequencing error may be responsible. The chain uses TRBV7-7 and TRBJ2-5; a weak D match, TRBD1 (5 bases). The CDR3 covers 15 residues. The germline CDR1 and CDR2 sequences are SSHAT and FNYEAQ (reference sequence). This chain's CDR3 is CASSLSVGPQETQYF. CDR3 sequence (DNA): TGTGCTAGCAGCTTGAGCGTGGGGCCCCAAGAGACCCAGTACTTC.

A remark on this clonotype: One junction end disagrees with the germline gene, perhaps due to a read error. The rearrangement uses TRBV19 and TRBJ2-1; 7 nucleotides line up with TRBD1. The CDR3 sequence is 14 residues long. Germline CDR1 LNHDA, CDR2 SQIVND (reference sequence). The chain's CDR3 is CASSSMGQYNERFF. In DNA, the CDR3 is TGTGCCAGTAGTAGCATGGGACAGTACAATGAGCGGTTCTTC. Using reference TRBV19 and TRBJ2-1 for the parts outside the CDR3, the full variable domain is DGGITQSPKYLFRKEGQNVTLSCEQNLNHDAMYWYRQDPGQGLRLIYYSQIVNDFQKGDIAEGYSVSREKKESFPLTVTSAQKNPTAFYLCASSSMGQYNERFFGPGTRLTVL.

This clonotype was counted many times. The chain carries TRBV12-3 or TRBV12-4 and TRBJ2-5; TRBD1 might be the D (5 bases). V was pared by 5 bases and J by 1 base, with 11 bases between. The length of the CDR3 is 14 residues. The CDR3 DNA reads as TGTGCCAGCAGTGCGACAGCTGGCCAAGAGACCCAGTACTTC. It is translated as CASSATAGQETQYF.

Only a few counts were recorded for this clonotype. The DNA for the CDR3 is TGCGCCAGCAGCCAAGATTCGAGCGGGCCATCCGGGGATGAGCAGTTCTTC. This sequence encodes CASSQDSSGPSGDEQFF. The chain uses TRBV4-3 and TRBJ2-1, with D perhaps TRBD2 (6 bases). The germline V and J ends were trimmed by 0 bases and 8 bases, with 20 bases remaining between them. The CDR3 has 17 residues. Per germline, CDR1 LGHNA and CDR2 YSLEER.

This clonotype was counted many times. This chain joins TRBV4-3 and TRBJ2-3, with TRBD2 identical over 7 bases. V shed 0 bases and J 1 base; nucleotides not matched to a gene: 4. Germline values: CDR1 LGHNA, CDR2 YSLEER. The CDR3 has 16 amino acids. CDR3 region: CASSQEVTSGTDTQYF. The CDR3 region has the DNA TGCGCCAGCAGCCAAGAAGTCACTAGCGGCACAGATACGCAGTATTTT.

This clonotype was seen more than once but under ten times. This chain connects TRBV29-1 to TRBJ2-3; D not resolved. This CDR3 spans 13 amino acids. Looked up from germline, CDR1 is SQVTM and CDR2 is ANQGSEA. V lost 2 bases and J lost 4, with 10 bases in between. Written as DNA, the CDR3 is TGCAGCGTTGAAAGTAAAGCCGCAGATACGCAGTATTTT. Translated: CSVESKAADTQYF.

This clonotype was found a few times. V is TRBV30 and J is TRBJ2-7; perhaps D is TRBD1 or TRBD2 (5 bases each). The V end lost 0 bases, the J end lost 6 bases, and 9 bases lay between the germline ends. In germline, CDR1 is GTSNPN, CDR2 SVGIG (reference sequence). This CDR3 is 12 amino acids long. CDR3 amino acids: CAWSVLGAEQYF. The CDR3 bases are TGTGCCTGGAGTGTACTAGGGGCCGAGCAGTACTTC.

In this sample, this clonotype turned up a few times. CDR3 nucleotide sequence: TGTGCCAGCAGTTACTCGATATTACACGTCGAGACCCAGTACTTC. This sequence encodes CASSYSILHVETQYF. V usage is TRBV6-2 or TRBV6-3 and J usage is TRBJ2-5, with D unresolved. CDR1 is MNHEY and CDR2 is SVGEGT in the germline V gene. CDR3 length: 15 residues. The V gene lost 0 bases and the J gene lost 5 bases, with 13 bases spanning the gap.

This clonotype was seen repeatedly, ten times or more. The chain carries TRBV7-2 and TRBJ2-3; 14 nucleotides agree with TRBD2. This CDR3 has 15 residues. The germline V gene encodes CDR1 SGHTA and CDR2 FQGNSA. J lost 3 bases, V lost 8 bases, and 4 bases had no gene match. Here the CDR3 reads CASGTSGSLTDTQYF. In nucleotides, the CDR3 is TGTGCCAGCGGGACTAGCGGGAGTTTGACAGATACGCAGTATTTT.

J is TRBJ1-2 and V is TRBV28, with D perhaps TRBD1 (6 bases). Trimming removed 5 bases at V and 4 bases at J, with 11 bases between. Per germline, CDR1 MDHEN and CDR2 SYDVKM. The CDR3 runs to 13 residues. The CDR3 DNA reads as TGTGCCAGCAGTAACCGGGACACCTATGGCTACACCTTC. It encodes CASSNRDTYGYTF.

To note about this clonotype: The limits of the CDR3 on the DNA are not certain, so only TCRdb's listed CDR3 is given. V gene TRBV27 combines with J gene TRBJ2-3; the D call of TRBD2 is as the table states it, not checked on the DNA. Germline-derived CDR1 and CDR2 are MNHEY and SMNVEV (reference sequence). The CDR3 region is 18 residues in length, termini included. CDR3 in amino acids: CASSFVGTGTSGSDTLYF.

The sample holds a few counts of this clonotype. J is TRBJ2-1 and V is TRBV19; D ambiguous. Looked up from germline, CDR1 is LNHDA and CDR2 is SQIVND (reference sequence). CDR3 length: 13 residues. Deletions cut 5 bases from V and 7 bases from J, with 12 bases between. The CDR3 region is CASSFGPPNEQFF. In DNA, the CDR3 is TGTGCCAGTAGTTTCGGACCCCCAAATGAGCAGTTCTTC.

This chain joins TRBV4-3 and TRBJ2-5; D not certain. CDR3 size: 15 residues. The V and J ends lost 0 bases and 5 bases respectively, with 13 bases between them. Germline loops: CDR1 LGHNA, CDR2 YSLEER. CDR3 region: CASSQEGEAWETQYF. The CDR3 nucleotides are TGCGCCAGCAGCCAAGAAGGCGAGGCCTGGGAGACCCAGTACTTC.

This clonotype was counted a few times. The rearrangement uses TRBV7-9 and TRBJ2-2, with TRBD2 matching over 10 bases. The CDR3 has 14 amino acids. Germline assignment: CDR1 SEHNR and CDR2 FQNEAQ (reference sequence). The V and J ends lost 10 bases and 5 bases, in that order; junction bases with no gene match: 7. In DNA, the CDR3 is TGTGCCAACGAGCGGGAGGGAGGGACCGGGGAGCTGTTTTTT. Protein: CANEREGGTGELFF.

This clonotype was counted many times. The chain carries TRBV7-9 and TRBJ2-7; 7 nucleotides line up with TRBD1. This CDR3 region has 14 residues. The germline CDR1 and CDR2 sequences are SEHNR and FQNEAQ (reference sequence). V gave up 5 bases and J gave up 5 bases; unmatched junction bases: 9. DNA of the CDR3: TGTGCCAGCAGCCCGGGACAGTTTCCCCACGAGCAGTACTTC. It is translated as CASSPGQFPHEQYF.

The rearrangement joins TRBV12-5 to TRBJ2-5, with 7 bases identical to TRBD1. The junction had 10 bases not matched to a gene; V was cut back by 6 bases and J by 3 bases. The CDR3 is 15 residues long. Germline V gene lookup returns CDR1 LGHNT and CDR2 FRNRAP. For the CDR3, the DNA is TGTGCTAGTGGCGGACAGGAGACCTTGGAAGAGACCCAGTACTTC. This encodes CASGGQETLEETQYF. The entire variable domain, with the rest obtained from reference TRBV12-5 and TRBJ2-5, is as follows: DARVTQTPRHKVTEMGQEVTMRCQPILGHNTVFWYRQTMMQGLELLAYFRNRAPLDDSGMPKDRFSAEMPDATLATLKIQPSEPRDSAVYFCASGGQETLEETQYFGPGTRLLVL.

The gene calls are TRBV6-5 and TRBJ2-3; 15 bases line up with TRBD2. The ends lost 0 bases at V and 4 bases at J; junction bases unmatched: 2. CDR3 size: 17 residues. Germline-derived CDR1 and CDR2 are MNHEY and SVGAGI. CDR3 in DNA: TGTGCCAGCAGTTACTCGGGACTAGCGGGGGGATCAGATACGCAGTATTTT. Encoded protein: CASSYSGLAGGSDTQYF.

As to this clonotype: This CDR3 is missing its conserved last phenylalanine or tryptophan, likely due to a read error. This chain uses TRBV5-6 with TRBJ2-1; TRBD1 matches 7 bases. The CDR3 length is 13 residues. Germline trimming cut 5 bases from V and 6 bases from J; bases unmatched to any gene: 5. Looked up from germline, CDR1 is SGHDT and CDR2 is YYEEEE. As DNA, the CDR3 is TGTGCCAGCAGGACCGGGACAGCCAATGAGCAGTTCTAC. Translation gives CASRTGTANEQFY.